This T cell receptor (beta chain) was profiled in a study of OX40 agonist ivuxolimab in advanced cancers. Background on the study: In three patients, partial responses were observed, one with hepatocellular carcinoma and two with cutaneous melanoma.

The CDR3 has 16 amino acids. Germline V gene sequence: CDR1 SGHAT, CDR2 FQNNGV. Trimming took off 2 bases at V and 1 base at J, with 14 bases between the two ends. A history of autoimmune disease or systemic immunosuppression excluded patients. Concerning this clone: The antigen is unknown.

Overall study results and limits: Partial responders treated at 0.1-3.0 mg/kg exhibited clonal expansion among the lowest measured. There was clonal expansion of CD4+ and CD8+ blood T cells by week 6 at 0.1 to 3.0 mg/kg.

Data came from immunoSEQ multiplex PCR; TCRdb stores just in-frame clones and leaves some out. The sample shows about 59,000 clones, 85% to 90% of them seen only once. Sequencing used CD4+ or CD8+ T cells sorted from blood, obtained in a trial of the OX40 agonist ivuxolimab. The chain links TRBV11-2 to TRBJ1-1, with unresolved D. This clonotype was obtained from an adult with an advanced solid tumor such as melanoma, head and neck, liver or kidney cancer. In DNA, the CDR3 is TGTGCCAGCAGCTTAAGGTTTGGGTTCAGGAACACTGAAGCTTTCTTT. Translated: CASSLRFGFRNTEAFF.